The rows below give T cell receptor beta chains drawn from one sample of a study of blood T cell repertoires in COVID-19. Measured with immunoSEQ multiplex PCR; TCRdb has only the in-frame clones, and not every one. The data hold approximately 310,000 clones, with about nine tenths observed a single time. Sequencing was performed on peripheral blood. Receptors originate from a man aged 50-60 years with active or convalescent COVID-19. CDR3s include the opening cysteine and the closing phenylalanine or tryptophan. The order of the fields is D gene, V gene, J gene, clone size, CDR3 DNA, CDR3 protein. The D gene is left open where the match is weak. For some rows the clone size is stated as once, few or many, or as a class when expanded; others skip it.

d_gene: -; v_gene: TRBV5-6; j_gene: TRBJ1-1; abundance: -; CDR3nt: TGTGCCAGCAGCCTCCGAGCCTTTTTGAACACTGAAGCTTTCTTT; CDR3aa: CASSLRAFLNTEAFF
d_gene: -; v_gene: TRBV28; j_gene: TRBJ1-2; abundance: -; CDR3nt: TGTGCCTCCTCCCAACTCTATGGCTACACCTTC; CDR3aa: CASSQLYGYTF
d_gene: -; v_gene: TRBV21-1; j_gene: TRBJ1-5; abundance: -; CDR3nt: TGTGCCAGCAGCAAAGTGAGGGGACAGGGGGCTCCTTGTCAGCCCCAGCATTTT; CDR3aa: CASSKVRGQGAPCQPQHF
d_gene: TRBD2; v_gene: TRBV18; j_gene: TRBJ2-7; abundance: -; CDR3nt: TGTGCCAGCTCACCCTATGGACTAGCGGTCACCTACGAGCAGTACTTC; CDR3aa: CASSPYGLAVTYEQYF
d_gene: TRBD1; v_gene: TRBV28; j_gene: TRBJ1-4; abundance: -; CDR3nt: TGTGCCAGCAGCCCAGGGGGAGATGAAAAACTGTTTTTT; CDR3aa: CASSPGGDEKLFF
d_gene: TRBD1; v_gene: TRBV5-1; j_gene: TRBJ1-4; abundance: -; CDR3nt: TGCGCCAGCAGCTTAGGACAGGGCCGAGGTGAAAAACTGTTTTTT; CDR3aa: CASSLGQGRGEKLFF
d_gene: TRBD2; v_gene: TRBV7-2; j_gene: TRBJ2-2; abundance: -; CDR3nt: TGTGCCAGCAGCTTCCCCCGAGCGGGGGGGAACCGGGAGCTGTTTTTT; CDR3aa: CASSFPRAGGNRELFF
d_gene: -; v_gene: TRBV9; j_gene: TRBJ1-1; abundance: -; CDR3nt: TGTGCCAGCAGCGTAAGGCAGGGAAACACTGAAGCTTTCTTT; CDR3aa: CASSVRQGNTEAFF
d_gene: TRBD1; v_gene: TRBV5-8; j_gene: TRBJ1-2; abundance: once; CDR3nt: TGTGCCAGCAGCTTGGACAGGGGCTATGGCTACACCTTC; CDR3aa: CASSLDRGYGYTF
d_gene: -; v_gene: TRBV10-3; j_gene: TRBJ1-2; abundance: -; CDR3nt: TGTGCCATCAGTGAGCGACAAGACTATGGCTACACCTTC; CDR3aa: CAISERQDYGYTF
d_gene: -; v_gene: TRBV30; j_gene: TRBJ1-1; abundance: once; CDR3nt: TGTGCCTGGAGTGTACGTAGGGGTCAGACTGAAGCTTTCTTT; CDR3aa: CAWSVRRGQTEAFF
d_gene: -; v_gene: TRBV27; j_gene: TRBJ2-5; abundance: -; CDR3nt: TGTGCCAGCAGTTTATCCACAGTGGCCTTGGAGACCCAGTACTTC; CDR3aa: CASSLSTVALETQYF
d_gene: TRBD1; v_gene: TRBV11-2; j_gene: TRBJ1-6; abundance: -; CDR3nt: TGTGCCAGCAGCATGGGGACAGCTTATAATTCACCCCTCCACTTT; CDR3aa: CASSMGTAYNSPLHF
d_gene: TRBD1; v_gene: TRBV4-1; j_gene: TRBJ1-3; abundance: -; CDR3nt: TGCGCCAGCAGACGCGACAGGGTTAGTGCCACCATATATTTT; CDR3aa: CASRRDRVSATIYF
d_gene: TRBD2; v_gene: TRBV24-1; j_gene: TRBJ2-5; abundance: once; CDR3nt: TGTGCCACCAGTGACCCTGGGACTAGCGGGAGGCGGTACCAAGAGACCCAGTACTTC; CDR3aa: CATSDPGTSGRRYQETQYF
d_gene: -; v_gene: TRBV7-3; j_gene: TRBJ2-5; abundance: -; CDR3nt: TGTGCCAGCAGCTTAATAGGGGATGAGGAGACCCAGTACTTC; CDR3aa: CASSLIGDEETQYF
d_gene: TRBD1; v_gene: TRBV19; j_gene: TRBJ2-2; abundance: once; CDR3nt: TGTGCCAGTAGTAAGACAGGGTTGAACACCGGGGAGCTGTTTTTT; CDR3aa: CASSKTGLNTGELFF
d_gene: -; v_gene: TRBV28; j_gene: TRBJ1-6; abundance: -; CDR3nt: TGTGCCAGCAGTTCCCCCGCGGGTGGGGATTTTCATTCACCCCTCCACTTT; CDR3aa: CASSSPAGGDFHSPLHF
d_gene: TRBD1; v_gene: TRBV27; j_gene: TRBJ2-5; abundance: -; CDR3nt: TGTGCCAGCAGTTTGGATGGGACAGGGGGTAGGGAGACCCAGTACTTC; CDR3aa: CASSLDGTGGRETQYF
d_gene: TRBD1; v_gene: TRBV30; j_gene: TRBJ1-2; abundance: once; CDR3nt: TGTGCCTGGAGTGTCCCGGACAGGGAATGGCTGGCCTATGGCTACACCTTC; CDR3aa: CAWSVPDREWLAYGYTF
d_gene: TRBD1; v_gene: TRBV24-1; j_gene: TRBJ2-2; abundance: -; CDR3nt: TGTGCCACCAGTGAAAGGGGGGGACAGGGGGCTAACACCGGGGAGCTGTTTTTT; CDR3aa: CATSERGGQGANTGELFF
d_gene: TRBD1; v_gene: TRBV10-3; j_gene: TRBJ2-7; abundance: -; CDR3nt: TGTGCCATCAGAGTGGGACAGGTGAGCTCCTACGAGCAGTACTTC; CDR3aa: CAIRVGQVSSYEQYF
d_gene: TRBD2; v_gene: TRBV10-2; j_gene: TRBJ2-3; abundance: once; CDR3nt: TGCGCCAGCAGTGAGTCCCCCCTAGCGGGGGGGCCAGATACGCAGTATTTT; CDR3aa: CASSESPLAGGPDTQYF
d_gene: TRBD2; v_gene: TRBV19; j_gene: TRBJ2-1; abundance: -; CDR3nt: TGTGCCAGTAGTATCACCGGGGGGGTATACAATGAGCAGTTCTTC; CDR3aa: CASSITGGVYNEQFF
d_gene: TRBD2; v_gene: TRBV24-1; j_gene: TRBJ2-3; abundance: -; CDR3nt: TGTGCCACCAGTGATTTTGAGCGGGAGGGCTCCGATACGCAGTATTTT; CDR3aa: CATSDFEREGSDTQYF
d_gene: TRBD1; v_gene: TRBV5-1; j_gene: TRBJ2-5; abundance: once; CDR3nt: TGCGCCAGCAGCTTGGAAGACAGGGTGGAGACCCAGTACTTC; CDR3aa: CASSLEDRVETQYF
d_gene: TRBD1; v_gene: TRBV6-2/TRBV6-3; j_gene: TRBJ2-1; abundance: once; CDR3nt: TGTGCCAGCAGCCGACAGGGCACGAGAAATGAGCAGTTCTTC; CDR3aa: CASSRQGTRNEQFF
d_gene: -; v_gene: TRBV10-3; j_gene: TRBJ1-2; abundance: -; CDR3nt: TGTGCCATCAGATCGGACAGCTCTGCAAACTATGGCTACACCTTC; CDR3aa: CAIRSDSSANYGYTF
d_gene: -; v_gene: TRBV18; j_gene: TRBJ2-3; abundance: -; CDR3nt: TGTGCCAGCTCACCGGGCCCAGGAGCCCCAGGGGCCGGCACAGATACGCAGTATTTT; CDR3aa: CASSPGPGAPGAGTDTQYF
d_gene: TRBD1; v_gene: TRBV7-7; j_gene: TRBJ2-7; abundance: -; CDR3nt: TGTGCCAGCAGCTTAGAACAGGGGCCTACCTACGAGCAGTACTTC; CDR3aa: CASSLEQGPTYEQYF
d_gene: TRBD1; v_gene: TRBV27; j_gene: TRBJ2-2; abundance: -; CDR3nt: TGTGCCAGCAGTCGCCGGGACAGGGGTCTCAGCGGGACCGGGGAGCTGTTTTTT; CDR3aa: CASSRRDRGLSGTGELFF
d_gene: TRBD2; v_gene: TRBV11-1; j_gene: TRBJ2-1; abundance: -; CDR3nt: TGTGCCAGCACCATAACCGGGACTAGCGACTACAATGAGCAGTTCTTC; CDR3aa: CASTITGTSDYNEQFF
d_gene: -; v_gene: TRBV5-6; j_gene: TRBJ1-2; abundance: few; CDR3nt: TGTGCCAGCAGCTTGGGGGCCATGGTCCGAAGAGGCTACACCTTC; CDR3aa: CASSLGAMVRRGYTF
d_gene: TRBD2; v_gene: TRBV6-4; j_gene: TRBJ2-6; abundance: many; CDR3nt: TGTGCCACCCGAAGCGGGAGCTCTGGGGCCAACGTCCTGACTTTC; CDR3aa: CATRSGSSGANVLTF
d_gene: -; v_gene: TRBV5-8; j_gene: TRBJ1-5; abundance: -; CDR3nt: TGTGCCAGCAGCCTGCGGGGGAATCAGCCCCAGCATTTT; CDR3aa: CASSLRGNQPQHF
d_gene: -; v_gene: TRBV28; j_gene: TRBJ1-3; abundance: -; CDR3nt: TGTGCCAGCAGTCTTTCAGGGCTGGGAAACACCATATATTTT; CDR3aa: CASSLSGLGNTIYF
d_gene: -; v_gene: TRBV21-1; j_gene: TRBJ2-7; abundance: -; CDR3nt: TGTGCCAGCAGCAAACGGGCAGGGGAGAACTACGAGCAGTACTTC; CDR3aa: CASSKRAGENYEQYF
d_gene: TRBD1; v_gene: TRBV18; j_gene: TRBJ1-1; abundance: -; CDR3nt: TGTGCCAGCTCACCATTGACAGGGGAAATAGACACTGAAGCTTTCTTT; CDR3aa: CASSPLTGEIDTEAFF